The rows below give T cell receptor beta chains drawn from one sample of a study of CD8 T cells in Susac syndrome. TCRdb recomputed calls from the immunoSEQ multiplex PCR reads with MiXCR, one row per CDR3 protein. The sample holds around 280,000 distinct CDR3 sequences, about 90% seen once. Material for sequencing was CD4+ T cells from PBMCs. The receptors derive from a human donor with multiple sclerosis. Both conserved end residues are trimmed from each CDR3. The D gene is left open where the match is weak.

D | J | V | CDR3
TRBD2 | TRBJ2-1 | TRBV6-2/TRBV6-3 | ASGPGGSSYNEQF
TRBD1 | TRBJ1-2 | TRBV7-3 | ASSPGQGQAYGYT
- | TRBJ1-1 | TRBV6-6 | ASSYGSGTNTEAF
- | TRBJ1-1 | TRBV30 | AWTTHGNTEAF
TRBD2 | TRBJ2-5 | TRBV12-3/TRBV12-4 | ASGRLAGNQETQY
- | TRBJ2-1 | TRBV19 | ASSWRVNEQF
- | TRBJ2-1 | TRBV14 | ASSQVGGASSYNEQF
- | TRBJ2-7 | TRBV6-1 | ASSPFRGNEQY
TRBD1 | TRBJ2-7 | TRBV2 | ASTTERGTAEQY
- | TRBJ2-1 | TRBV7-2 | ASSSGIRVYNEQF
TRBD2 | TRBJ2-1 | TRBV10-2 | ASRTTIGRGESNEQF
TRBD2 | TRBJ2-3 | TRBV7-2 | ASKGLAGGGTDTQY
TRBD2 | TRBJ2-2 | TRBV7-9 | ASSLTSTNTGELF
- | TRBJ1-2 | TRBV2 | ASSEGQDYGYT
TRBD1 | TRBJ1-2 | TRBV12-3/TRBV12-4 | ASSATGRGT
- | TRBJ2-7 | TRBV4-3 | ASSQGRGSYEQY
- | TRBJ2-3 | TRBV7-2 | ASSHPQTDTQY
TRBD2 | TRBJ2-1 | TRBV3-1 | ATTPRRLAGDEEQF
- | TRBJ2-2 | TRBV6-2/TRBV6-3 | ASSFWTKVAGELF
- | TRBJ2-3 | TRBV3-1 | ASSRPGDTQY
TRBD1 | TRBJ1-5 | TRBV10-3 | AISERDRGNQPQH
TRBD2 | TRBJ2-1 | TRBV19 | ASSITRGELLGYNEQF
TRBD2 | TRBJ2-2 | TRBV20-1 | SARDQPGGWNTGELF
- | TRBJ1-2 | TRBV19 | ASSIVQGLGYGYT
TRBD1 | TRBJ2-7 | TRBV6-6 | ASSYVQGIGEQY
- | TRBJ1-3 | TRBV30 | AWSGQTGNTIY
TRBD1 | TRBJ2-4 | TRBV12-3/TRBV12-4 | ASSPDRGGIQY
- | TRBJ1-1 | TRBV30 | AWSDLEAYTEAF
- | TRBJ2-2 | TRBV2 | ASSVVSNTGELF
- | TRBJ1-1 | TRBV18 | ASSPDTAMVAF
TRBD2 | TRBJ2-7 | TRBV3-1 | ASSQGAGLDAYEQY
TRBD1 | TRBJ1-6 | TRBV12-3/TRBV12-4 | ASSDTTGVGSPLH
- | TRBJ2-1 | TRBV3-1 | ASSQPRANEQF
- | TRBJ2-5 | TRBV29-1 | TIPGTQETQY
- | TRBJ1-1 | TRBV25-1 | ASRWGLGEAF
TRBD1 | TRBJ2-3 | TRBV7-2 | ASSALTGQGTDTQY
- | TRBJ1-1 | TRBV6-5 | ASSYSTVNTEAF
TRBD2 | TRBJ2-1 | TRBV7-3 | ASSLNRLATLNEQF
- | TRBJ2-1 | TRBV18 | ASSPDPSGNEQF
- | TRBJ1-1 | TRBV12-5 | ASGLGGGAGAF
TRBD1 | TRBJ1-1 | TRBV2 | ASSAGTGGTEAF
TRBD2 | TRBJ2-3 | TRBV6-4 | PHLADPKYYTDTQY
- | TRBJ2-7 | TRBV2 | ASTKTYEQY
- | TRBJ1-3 | TRBV7-2 | ASSLHLSGNTIY
- | TRBJ2-7 | TRBV6-1 | ALRQAVHEQY
- | TRBJ1-1 | TRBV3-1 | ASSQLGGDTEAF
- | TRBJ2-7 | TRBV6-2/TRBV6-3 | ASSYPGSRSYEQY